Sequencing of this TCR beta chain was carried out in a study of cytomegalovirus exposure and HLA in healthy donors (dated by TCRdb to about 2017). Turning to the overall study: An earlier analysis of roughly 570 of the donors reported around 280 Gb of sequence data and 95 million to 130 million unique TCR beta sequences obtained from roughly 180 million T cells. Using immunosequencing, the study profiled T cell repertoires from 666 subjects and related those repertoires to cytomegalovirus serostatus. The aim of the study was to test whether cataloging public T cell receptors could identify signatures of past pathogen exposure. HLA typing included class I and class II loci at four-digit resolution. On average, around 230,000 unique TCR beta nucleotide sequences were sequenced per donor among about 400 genotyped donors of the cohort, with about 17% of those sequences being non-productive. Along with the roughly 610-subject first cohort, a separate validation cohort of over 90 different subjects was used. A later genetic analysis used genome-wide SNP genotypes for about 55% of the 666 donors, treating that subset as a discovery cohort. To decide whether each TCR beta V gene segment behaved as functional or pseudogenic, an earlier analysis of some 570 of the donors relied on high-throughput TCR beta sequencing. In the later analysis, no new phenotypic data were used to find candidate immune exposures; instead, reliance was placed on TCR beta sequences and their occurrence across donors. To predict cytomegalovirus infection status, the study combined high-throughput TCR immunosequencing, statistical association of individual TCRs with disease status, and machine learning. The number of typed donors differed by locus: about 629-630 for A, B, C, DRB1 and DQB1; some 540 for DQA1; 606 for DPA1; and roughly 490 for DPB1. Roughly 5 DR-DQ haplotypes were handled as single units for association and clustering, since linkage in the cohort was strong. Roughly 300 gigabases of sequencing data and 75 million to 85 million unique TCR sequences made up an early release that covered about 640 HLA-typed donors. The genetic ancestry cluster associated with self-reported Caucasian donors included approximately 85% of the 300 to 450 genotyped donors. A later analysis re-analyzed previously published TCR beta repertoires from 666 donors and added high-resolution HLA genotyping to study TCR occurrence patterns. All discovery cohort repertoires had been generated on a single sequencing platform. Alongside the repertoire data, information on donor age, sex, ethnicity and CMV serostatus was compiled.

What the research found in general, with its limitations: Sequencing depth was assumed to be roughly uniform across donors in the presence/absence analyses, though that assumption may not hold. Linkage disequilibrium might explain the correlated functional status among segregating V segments, but an unknown experimental factor could not be excluded. A further reported finding was that TCR beta sequences accurately predicted the HLA-A and HLA-B alleles for most subjects in the first cohort. According to a later analysis, parvovirus B19, influenza, CMV and Epstein-Barr virus appeared linked to several top co-occurrence clusters. The 87-base-pair reads could not distinguish some IMGT-functional V segments, including TRBV6-2 and TRBV6-3, so those segments were excluded. An association between a missense DCLRE1C variant and V-gene and J-gene trimming of TCR beta chains was found in a later genetic analysis and replicated in an independent cohort. A cluster of highly shared sequence variants was judged likely to represent a technical artifact of the sequencing pipeline. The classifier was reported to diagnose cytomegalovirus status with high specificity and sensitivity in both the original cohort and the validation cohort. Because HLA typing was unavailable for some donors at each locus, only the typed subset was used in association tests. For the cohort, immune exposure information was limited to CMV serostatus. In an earlier analysis of around 500 of the donors, most TCR beta V segments appeared in productive rearrangements about 90% or about 30% of the time, broadly matching IMGT annotations. According to a later analysis, most CMV-associated TCR beta chains appeared to be HLA-restricted, and the HLA associations seemed to be driven largely by CMV exposure. Over 15 rarely observed V segments, including chromosome 9 orphons, were excluded from the earlier analysis of some 590 of the donors because counts were too low. The cohort was sequenced for TCR beta chains only, and without alpha or paired-chain data the features that could be detected were limited. In a later analysis, TCR association rates were found to vary across HLA loci, with the most associated TCRs seen for DRB1 alleles and the fewest for HLA-C alleles. Strong co-occurrence of HLA alleles, especially DR and DQ, made assigning TCR associations to individual alleles difficult. Across donors, most TCR sequences were observed very rarely, whereas some public TCRs were present in many individuals. At a false discovery rate of 0.05, a later analysis linked under 20,000 TCR beta sequences to specific HLA alleles. It was suggested by the authors that the approach could potentially be generalized to other disease states and immunological phenotypes. Compared with the roughly 670-donor mean, donors in an Asian-associated ancestry cluster had fewer N-insertions in productive TCRs, according to a later genetic analysis. In the study, 164 TCR beta chains were listed as associated with cytomegalovirus. A few of the identified cytomegalovirus-associated TCR beta chains were confirmed in vitro to be specific for cytomegalovirus antigens. In a later analysis, HLA-associated TCR beta chains were found to be more clonally expanded and to have lower generation probabilities than equally common non-associated chains.

The CDR3 numbers 15 residues from cysteine through phenylalanine. Solely the CDR3 DNA is kept, with 45 bases framed from the first base. The germline V and J ends show losses of 7 bases and 5 bases respectively, and no gene match explains 11 bases of the junction. CDR1 SGHVS and CDR2 FQNEAQ are derived from the germline V gene. The cohort was made up of roughly 670 healthy bone marrow donors. At the time of sampling, every cohort member was nominally healthy, though immune exposures that went unrecorded were likely present. The donor was CMV seropositive and belonged to the group of about 290 seropositive cohort members. Every donor gave a peripheral blood sample, and the peripheral blood mononuclear cells from that sample were used for TCR beta sequencing. Genomic DNA was extracted from the blood cell samples with the Qiagen DNeasy Blood Extraction Kit. Note on this clone: Which antigen it targets is not known. Per-nucleotide qualities are absent, and no much larger clonotype sits a single base away.

Library generation was performed with the immunoSEQ multiplex PCR assay. The multiplex PCR relied on a mix of 60 forward primers for TCR Vbeta segments and 13 reverse primers for TCR Jbeta segments. The CDR3 region of rearranged TCR beta genes was amplified from genomic DNA by a multiplex PCR assay. The amplified TCR beta libraries were sequenced on the Illumina HiSeq System as 87-base-pair reads. Under the source paper's analysis protocol: Across the 670 or so repertoires, a later analysis counted 60 million to 90 million unique TCR beta chains, some 11 million of which were shared by at least two donors. Raw reads were error-corrected and collapsed into unique sequences with a nearest-neighbor algorithm that merged closely related sequences to remove PCR and sequencing errors. To assign V, D and J gene segments, CDR3 sequences were aligned to IMGT reference sequences. Each retained sequence needed at least a six-nucleotide match to both a V gene segment and a J gene segment. A rearrangement counted as productive if the CDR3 had no stop codons and remained in frame with V and J, and every other rearrangement counted as non-productive. CDR3 was defined according to IMGT convention as the region running from the second conserved V-encoded cysteine to the conserved J-encoded phenylalanine. In an earlier analysis of roughly 580 of the donors, sequences lacking an unambiguous match to a single V gene segment were excluded. In an earlier analysis of 587 of the donors, a V segment was called functional when productive rearrangements were above 56.7%, and segregating when the standard deviation between donors exceeded 5%. A statistical classification framework was built to diagnose cytomegalovirus status from the catalog of TCR beta chain sequences. A later analysis assigned V and J genes by comparing TCR nucleotide sequences with IMGT/GENE-DB human TR gene sequences. A later analysis assigned CDR3 sequences and most-parsimonious VDJ recombination scenarios with the TCRdist pipeline. In a later analysis, each TCR beta chain was defined by its CDR3 amino acid sequence together with its V-gene family, and reads without a unique V-gene family were excluded. To address suspected cross-contamination and a sequencing artifact, a later analysis removed over 500 highly shared, low-generation-probability nucleotide sequences. A later analysis calculated a clonal expansion index for each public chain from normalized within-repertoire ranks of inferred template counts. Generation probabilities in a later analysis came from a VDJ recombination model fitted to out-of-frame rearrangements, and those results were checked against IGoR. A later analysis scored TCR-TCR, TCR-HLA and TCR-CMV co-occurrence with hypergeometric tests, applying a repertoire-size bias correction to TCR pairs. To estimate false discovery rates, a later analysis permuted the HLA or CMV assignments 20 times. A later analysis grouped co-occurring TCRs with DBSCAN, adding TCRdist sequence similarity when clustering within HLA-allele-positive subsets. Co-occurrence clustering excluded repertoires with fewer than 30,000 or more than 120,000 public chains, plus five with anomalous nucleotide sharing. TCRdb holds this immuneACCESS table with in-frame rearrangements only. Some clones are missing; in checked studies, unresolved V genes explain under half, and the rest has no known cause. V and J calls and clone size are given by that table; D and trimming were obtained from the DNA. The sample records about 120,000 clones, roughly 83% of which are singletons. The ten largest make up about 4.5% of the sample.

This sequence originates from a man aged 25-45 years in good health and CMV-seropositive. Sequences were obtained from PBMCs. Here the chain combines TRBV7-8 and TRBJ2-1; TRBD1 matches 7 bases in the middle. The CDR3: CASNPAGTVDNEQFF. The DNA reads TGTGCCAGCAACCCAGCCGGGACAGTCGACAATGAGCAGTTCTTC.